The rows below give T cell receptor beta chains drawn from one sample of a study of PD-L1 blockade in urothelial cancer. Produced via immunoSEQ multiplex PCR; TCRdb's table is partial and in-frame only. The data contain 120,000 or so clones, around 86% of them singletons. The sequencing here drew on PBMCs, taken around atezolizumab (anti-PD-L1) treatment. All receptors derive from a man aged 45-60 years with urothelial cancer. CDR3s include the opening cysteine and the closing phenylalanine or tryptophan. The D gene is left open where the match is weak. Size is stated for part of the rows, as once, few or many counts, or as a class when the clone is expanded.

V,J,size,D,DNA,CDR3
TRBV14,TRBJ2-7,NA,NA,TGTGCCAGCAGCCAAGGAAAGACTCCTCCCTACGAGCAGTACTTC,CASSQGKTPPYEQYF
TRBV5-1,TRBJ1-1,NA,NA,TGCGCCAGCAGTTGGAGTGGCTCCACTGAAGCTTTCTTT,CASSWSGSTEAFF
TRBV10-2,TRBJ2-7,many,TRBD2,TGCGCCAGCAGTGAGCCTAGCGGGTCCTACGAGCAGTACTTC,CASSEPSGSYEQYF
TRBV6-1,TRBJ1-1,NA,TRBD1,TGTGCCAGCAGTCCACGGGACAGCCGGTCCACTGAAGCTTTCTTT,CASSPRDSRSTEAFF
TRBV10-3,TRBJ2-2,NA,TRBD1,TGTGCCACCTTCGGACAGGGGGAAACCGGGGAGCTGTTTTTT,CATFGQGETGELFF
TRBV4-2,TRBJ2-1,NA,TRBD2,TGTGCCAGCAGCCCTAGGGCTAGCGGGAGTGATGAGCAGTTCTTC,CASSPRASGSDEQFF
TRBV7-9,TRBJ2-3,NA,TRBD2,TGTGCCAGCAGCGGAGGCCGCGGGGGGCGACCAGATACGCAGTATTTT,CASSGGRGGRPDTQYF
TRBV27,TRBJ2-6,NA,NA,TGTGCCAGCAGTTCACAGGGAGACTTCTTCTCTGGGGCCAACGTCCTGACTTTC,CASSSQGDFFSGANVLTF
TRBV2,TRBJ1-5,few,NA,TGTGCCAGCAGTGAAGGTCCTTATAGCAATCAGCCCCAGCATTTT,CASSEGPYSNQPQHF
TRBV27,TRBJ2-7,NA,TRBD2,TGTGCCAGCAGTCCATGGTTCAGTGGGACTAGCTACGAGCAGTACTTC,CASSPWFSGTSYEQYF
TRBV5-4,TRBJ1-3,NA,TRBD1,TGTGCCAGCAGCCAACCAGGGGGCAAGGACACCATATATTTT,CASSQPGGKDTIYF
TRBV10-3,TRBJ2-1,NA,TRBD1,TGTGCCATCAGTGAGTCGAGGGACAGCAATGAGCAGTTCTTC,CAISESRDSNEQFF
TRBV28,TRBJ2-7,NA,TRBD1,TGTGCCAGCAGCCGAGCCGTGACAGGGGCCCTGGAGCAGTACTTC,CASSRAVTGALEQYF
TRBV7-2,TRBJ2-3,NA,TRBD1,TGTGCCAGCAGCTTCAGGAAGGGGGCCCCAGATACGCAGTATTTT,CASSFRKGAPDTQYF
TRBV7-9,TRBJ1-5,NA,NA,TGTGCCAGCAGCTTATCTACTACCCCCGCCGTGACAGGCAATCAGCCCCAGCATTTT,CASSLSTTPAVTGNQPQHF
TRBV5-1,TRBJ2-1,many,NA,TGCGCCAGCAGCTTGGGATACACAGGGTTCCATGAGCAGTTCTTC,CASSLGYTGFHEQFF
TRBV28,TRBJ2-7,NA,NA,TGTGCCAGCAGTTTACTGGAGCGCTCCTACGAGCAGTACTTC,CASSLLERSYEQYF
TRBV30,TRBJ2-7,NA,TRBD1,TGTGCCTGGAGCCTGGGACAGGGGGTAAACGAGCAGTACTTC,CAWSLGQGVNEQYF
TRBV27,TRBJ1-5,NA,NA,TGTGCCAGCAGTCGACAGTTTTCTCAGCCCCAGCATTTT,CASSRQFSQPQHF
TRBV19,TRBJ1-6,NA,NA,TGTGCCAGTAGTATAGCGGCGGCCTATAATTCACCCCTCCACTTT,CASSIAAAYNSPLHF
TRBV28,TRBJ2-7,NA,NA,TGTGCCAGCAGCACTCAGACAGGTTCCGACGAGCAGTACTTC,CASSTQTGSDEQYF
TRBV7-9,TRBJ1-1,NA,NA,TGTGCCAGCAGCCTGGGGGCGAGTGCGGCTTTCTTT,CASSLGASAAFF
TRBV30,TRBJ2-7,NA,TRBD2,TGTGCCTGGAGTCCCCTCTTCGGGAGGGCCCACGAGCAGTACTTC,CAWSPLFGRAHEQYF
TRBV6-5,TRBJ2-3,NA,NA,TGTGCCAGCAGAGGAGCGGTGGGCACAGATACGCAGTATTTT,CASRGAVGTDTQYF